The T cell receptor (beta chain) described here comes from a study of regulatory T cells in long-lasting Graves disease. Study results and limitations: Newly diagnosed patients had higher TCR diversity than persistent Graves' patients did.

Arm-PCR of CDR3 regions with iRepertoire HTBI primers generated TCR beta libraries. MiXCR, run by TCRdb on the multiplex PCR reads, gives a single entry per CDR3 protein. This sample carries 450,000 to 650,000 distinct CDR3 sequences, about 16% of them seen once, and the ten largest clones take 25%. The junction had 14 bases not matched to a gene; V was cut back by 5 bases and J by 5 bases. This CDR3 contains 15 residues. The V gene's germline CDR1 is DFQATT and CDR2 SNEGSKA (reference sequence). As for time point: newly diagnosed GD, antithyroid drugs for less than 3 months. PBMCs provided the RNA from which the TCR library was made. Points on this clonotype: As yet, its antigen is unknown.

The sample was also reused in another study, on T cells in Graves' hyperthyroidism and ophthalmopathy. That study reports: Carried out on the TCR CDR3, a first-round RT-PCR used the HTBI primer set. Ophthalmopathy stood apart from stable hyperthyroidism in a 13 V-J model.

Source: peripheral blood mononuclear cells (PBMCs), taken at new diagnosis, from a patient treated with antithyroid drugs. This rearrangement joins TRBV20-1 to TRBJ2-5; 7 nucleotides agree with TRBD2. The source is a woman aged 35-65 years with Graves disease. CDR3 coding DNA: TGCAGTGCTGAGACCAAGCGGGGTCTTTATGAGACCCAGTACTTC. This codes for CSAETKRGLYETQYF.